The clone carrying this TCR beta chain was observed at least ten times. The CDR3 runs to 17 residues. The trim removed 6 bases at V and 2 bases at J, leaving 13 bases unmatched. Germline V gene lookup returns CDR1 MGHRA and CDR2 YSYEKL. These data originate in a study of shared clonotypes between healthy human individuals. Study at large: Researchers assigned three CD4 naive, three CD4 memory, two CD8 naive and one CD8 memory plate to each donor.

Several immunoSEQ plates held equal portions of the genomic DNA taken from each subset. Each PCR replicate from the sorted subsets contained about 200 ng DNA, which is tens of thousands of T cell genomes. Assay: immunoSEQ multiplex PCR; the TCRdb copy retains only in-frame clones and omits some. The table lists over a million clones, about 75% of them singletons, with roughly 1.4% in the top ten. The genes are TRBV4-1 and TRBJ2-5; the match to TRBD1 covers 9 bases. The specimen was memory CD4+ T cells sorted from blood. Noted subset: CD45RA-negative fraction. This sequence was found in a man aged 18 to 29 in good health. The CDR3: CASRPTDRGLEQETQYF. The DNA for the CDR3 is TGCGCCAGCAGACCCACGGACAGGGGTTTAGAACAAGAGACCCAGTACTTC.